Listed below are T cell receptor beta chains from one sample, sequenced in a study of cytomegalovirus exposure and HLA in healthy donors. Profiled with immunoSEQ multiplex PCR; TCRdb holds only in-frame clones, not every one. This table holds 150,000 to 200,000 clones, about four fifths found once. Sequenced material: PBMCs. These receptors were obtained from a female donor in good health and CMV-seronegative. Both conserved end residues are part of each CDR3. Fields, in order: J gene, V gene, D gene, clone size, CDR3 length, CDR3 DNA, CDR3 protein. D genes are given only for firm matches. Rows give clone size only sometimes, using once, few, many, or a class for an expanded clone.

>TRBJ1-1|TRBV7-7|NA|once|14
TGTGCCGGCCGGGACTCCCCCTGGAACACTGAAGCTTTCTTT
CAGRDSPWNTEAFF
>TRBJ2-5|TRBV30|NA|once|13
TGTGCCTGGGCGAGGGACTGGGGAGAGACCCAGTACTTC
CAWARDWGETQYF
>TRBJ1-6|TRBV27|TRBD1|NA|18
TGTGCCAGCAGATCTTCATGGACAGGGGGAATCTATAATTCACCCCTCCACTTT
CASRSSWTGGIYNSPLHF
>TRBJ2-5|TRBV5-1|TRBD1|once|15
TGCGCCAGCAGCTCGCTTGGGACAGTTCAAGAGACCCAGTACTTC
CASSSLGTVQETQYF
>TRBJ2-1|TRBV29-1|TRBD2|few|15
TGCAGCGTTGAATTTAGAAGCGGGGGTCACAATGAGCAGTTCTTC
CSVEFRSGGHNEQFF
>TRBJ2-7|TRBV2|NA|NA|12
TGTGCCAGCAAAACAGACTCCTACGAGCAGTACTTC
CASKTDSYEQYF
>TRBJ1-5|TRBV7-6|TRBD1|NA|14
TGTGCCAGCAGCACCGGACAGGGACATCAGCCCCAGCATTTT
CASSTGQGHQPQHF
>TRBJ2-1|TRBV7-6|NA|NA|15
TGTGCCAGCAGCTTAGATAGCGGCACCTACAATGAGCAGTTCTTC
CASSLDSGTYNEQFF
>TRBJ2-7|TRBV6-4|NA|NA|16
TGTGCCAGCAGTGACTCGTCCAGGGAATGGGACTACGAGCAGTACTTC
CASSDSSREWDYEQYF
>TRBJ1-1|TRBV4-2|TRBD1|NA|14
TGTGCCAGCAGCCCCGGGACAGAGAACACTGAAGCTTTCTTT
CASSPGTENTEAFF
>TRBJ1-1|TRBV11-3|NA|NA|16
TGTGCCAGCAGCTTAGATTCCTCGGGACAAGGGACTGAAGCTTTCTTT
CASSLDSSGQGTEAFF
>TRBJ2-7|TRBV27|NA|NA|12
TGTGCCAGCAGCGCTAGTCCCTACGAGCAGTACTTC
CASSASPYEQYF
>TRBJ2-1|TRBV4-1|TRBD2|NA|18
TGCGCCAGCAGCCAAGGGCTAGCGGGGGTTATCTCCTACAATGAGCAGTTCTTC
CASSQGLAGVISYNEQFF
>TRBJ2-4|TRBV7-6|TRBD1|NA|18
TGTGCCAGCAGCTTTAGGCCTCCCGGGACAGTGGGGGAAAACATTCAGTACTTC
CASSFRPPGTVGENIQYF
>TRBJ1-1|TRBV6-5|NA|once|12
TGTGCCAGCAGCCGCGGGCAGACTGAAGCTTTCTTT
CASSRGQTEAFF
>TRBJ1-1|TRBV13|TRBD1|NA|13
TGTGCCAGCAGCCTCGGACAGGGGTCTGAAGCTTTCTTT
CASSLGQGSEAFF
>TRBJ1-1|TRBV18|NA|NA|14
TGTGCCAGCTCAACCTTGGGGCAGAACACTGAAGCTTTCTTT
CASSTLGQNTEAFF
>TRBJ2-7|TRBV30|TRBD2|NA|14
TGTGCCTGGAGTGTAAAGGGACTAGCGGCCGAGCAGTACTTC
CAWSVKGLAAEQYF
>TRBJ2-5|TRBV11-2|NA|once|14
TGTGCCAGCAGCTTGGGACTGCTGGGAGAGACCCAGTACTTC
CASSLGLLGETQYF
>TRBJ2-2|TRBV7-9|NA|NA|12
TGTGCCAGCAGTCGACAGACCGGGGAGCTGTTTTTT
CASSRQTGELFF
>TRBJ1-1|TRBV7-2|NA|NA|14
TGTGCCAGCACTTGGGGCGGGATGAGGACTGAAGCTTTCTTT
CASTWGGMRTEAFF
>TRBJ2-7|TRBV28|TRBD2|NA|16
TGTGCCAGCAGACCGCCCGGGACTAGCGGGAGAGGTGAGCAGTACTTC
CASRPPGTSGRGEQYF
>TRBJ2-1|TRBV5-1|NA|NA|14
TGCGCCAGCGCTCGAGAGAAACCCTACAATGAGCAGTTCTTC
CASAREKPYNEQFF
>TRBJ1-4|TRBV5-1|NA|NA|15
TGCGCCAGCAGCGTCGAGGTCGCGACTAATGAAAAACTGTTTTTT
CASSVEVATNEKLFF
>TRBJ1-1|TRBV29-1|NA|few|15
TGCAGCGTTAGTGCGGGGTGGGGAATGAACACTGAAGCTTTCTTT
CSVSAGWGMNTEAFF
>TRBJ2-1|TRBV7-6|NA|NA|18
TGTGCCAGCAGCTTAGAACCCCAGGGTCGCGGGGTCTACAATGAGCAGTTCTTC
CASSLEPQGRGVYNEQFF
>TRBJ2-1|TRBV5-1|TRBD2|NA|17
TGCGCCAGCAGCTTGACTAGCGGGGGGGCCAATTCCAATGAGCAGTTCTTC
CASSLTSGGANSNEQFF
>TRBJ2-5|TRBV29-1|TRBD2|NA|16
TGCAGCGCCAGCCCCCCGGGACTAGCGGTACAAGAGACCCAGTACTTC
CSASPPGLAVQETQYF
>TRBJ1-2|TRBV6-1|NA|NA|13
TGTGCCAGCAGAAACAGCGGAAACTATGGCTACACCTTC
CASRNSGNYGYTF
>TRBJ2-7|TRBV9|NA|once|14
TGTGCCAGCAGCGCGACTCCCTCGGGGAGGGAGCAGTACTTC
CASSATPSGREQYF
>TRBJ2-1|TRBV7-9|TRBD2|few|15
TGTGCCAGCAGCTCGGGACTAGCGGGATACAATGAGCAGTTCTTC
CASSSGLAGYNEQFF
>TRBJ2-2|TRBV10-3|TRBD2|NA|14
TGTGCCATTTCCAGCGGGATGGACACCGGGGAGCTGTTTTTT
CAISSGMDTGELFF
>TRBJ1-1|TRBV18|NA|NA|12
TGTGCCAGCTCACCTCGAGAGGCTGAAGCTTTCTTT
CASSPREAEAFF
>TRBJ1-3|TRBV6-5|NA|NA|15
TGTGCCAGCAGCTCGGACAGACCCTCTGGAAACACCATATATTTT
CASSSDRPSGNTIYF
>TRBJ2-1|TRBV7-2|NA|NA|15
TGTGCCAGCAGCTTAGTAGGGGTCTCCTACAATGAGCAGTTCTTC
CASSLVGVSYNEQFF
>TRBJ2-2|TRBV7-7|NA|NA|17
TGTGCCAGCAGCCCATCCGTAGGCGGTCGAATCACCGGGGAGCTGTTTTTT
CASSPSVGGRITGELFF
>TRBJ2-7|TRBV15|TRBD1|NA|14
TGTGCCACTAGCGGACAGGGGCGTTACTACGAGCAGTACTTC
CATSGQGRYYEQYF
>TRBJ1-1|TRBV4-1|NA|NA|17
TGCGCCAGCAGCCAAGCCACAGGGAATGTGGTAGGGACTGAAGCTTTCTTT
CASSQATGNVVGTEAFF
>TRBJ1-1|TRBV4-1|TRBD1|NA|15
TGCGCCAGCAGCCAACCCGGGACAGGAGACACTGAAGCTTTCTTT
CASSQPGTGDTEAFF
>TRBJ2-1|TRBV19|TRBD2|once|16
TGTGCCAGTAGTAGAGATAGCGGGGGGACATACAATGAGCAGTTCTTC
CASSRDSGGTYNEQFF
>TRBJ1-4|TRBV25-1|TRBD1|NA|15
TGTGCCAGCAGTGATACTGGACAGGGTAATGAAAAACTGTTTTTT
CASSDTGQGNEKLFF
>TRBJ2-5|TRBV7-3|NA|NA|13
TGTGCCAGCAGCTTAGGCCCCACGGAGACCCAGTACTTC
CASSLGPTETQYF